The 8 T cell receptor beta chains reported below all come from one sample, sequenced in a study of T cell responses to AZD1222 COVID-19 vaccine. The protocol was immunoSEQ multiplex PCR, while the TCRdb copy is restricted to in-frame clones and leaves out a portion. The sample contains around 100,000 clones, about 92% of which appear only once. The sample in question was peripheral blood, obtained on day 0 of AZD1222 vaccination. These receptors all stem from an adult in good health.

The V and J genes are TRBV6-5 and TRBJ1-1; no reliable D call. Germline V CDR1 and CDR2: MNHEY, SVGAGI. V lost 10 bases and J lost 1, with 13 bases in between. This CDR3 has 13 residues. The chain's CDR3 is CAIHTPGNTEAFF. CDR3 DNA: TGTGCCATCCATACCCCGGGGAACACTGAAGCTTTCTTT.

The chain carries TRBV11-2 and TRBJ1-6; D perhaps matches TRBD1 (5 bases). The CDR3 sequence is 14 residues long. CDR1 is SGHAT, CDR2 FQNNGV, per germline. Trimming left V 3 bases short and J 6 bases short, with 9 bases between. The CDR3 is CASSLTALNSPLHF. The DNA of the CDR3 is TGTGCCAGCAGCTTGACAGCCCTTAATTCACCCCTCCACTTT.

This chain joins TRBV3-1 (or the pseudogene TRBV3-2) and TRBJ1-5; D is possibly TRBD1 (5 bases). The CDR3 extends over 13 amino acids. V was clipped by 4 bases and J by 3 bases, with 7 bases between them. Germline values: CDR1 LGHDT, CDR2 YNNKEL (reference sequence). The CDR3 DNA is TGTGCCAGCAGCCTACAGGACAATCAGCCCCAGCATTTT. Protein: CASSLQDNQPQHF.

The gene calls are TRBV5-8 and TRBJ2-3; TRBD2 might be the D (6 bases). CDR3 length equals 15 residues. V lost 7 bases and J lost 1, with 16 bases in between. Germline V CDR1 and CDR2: SGHTS, YDEGEE. CDR3 in DNA: TGTGCCAGCTGCGCTGGGGGGAAGGGCACAGATACGCAGTATTTT. It codes for CASCAGGKGTDTQYF. Based on the CDR3 plus reference TRBV5-8 and TRBJ2-3, the full variable domain is EAGVTQSPTHLIKTRGQQATLRCSPISGHTSVYWYQQALGLGLQFLLWYDEGEERNRGNFPPRFSGRQFPNYSSELNVNALELEDSALYLCASCAGGKGTDTQYFGPGTRLTVL.

The genes are TRBV19 and TRBJ2-6; 7 positions agree with TRBD2. The CDR3 loop spans 15 amino acids. CDR1 and CDR2 (germline): LNHDA, SQIVND (reference sequence). V lost 7 bases, J lost 2 bases, and 5 bases stayed unmatched. CDR3 sequence (DNA): TGTGCCAGTACCATGGGAGGGGCTGGGGCCAACGTCCTGACTTTC. Protein: CASTMGGAGANVLTF.

The chain couples TRBV7-8 to TRBJ2-7; D not certain. The ends were cut back, 7 bases at V and 4 bases at J, with 17 bases in the middle. Germline V CDR1 and CDR2: SGHVS, FQNEAQ. The CDR3 consists of 14 residues. CDR3 in DNA: TGTGCCAGCATACCCGTGGCGTACGGTTACGAGCAGTACTTC. It codes for CASIPVAYGYEQYF.

The chain employs TRBV7-2 and TRBJ2-3; D not resolved. The CDR3 covers 12 residues. CDR1 is SGHTA, CDR2 FQGNSA, per germline. V was pared by 5 bases and J by 4 bases, with 7 bases between. The CDR3 spells CASSQLADTQYF. CDR3 DNA sequence: TGTGCCAGCAGCCAACTCGCAGATACGCAGTATTTT.

The rearrangement links TRBV27 to TRBJ1-2, with D perhaps matching TRBD1 (6 bases). Between the trimmed V and J ends, which lost 5 bases and 4 bases, there was a span of 14 bases. The CDR3 is 14 amino acids. The germline V gene has CDR1 MNHEY and CDR2 SMNVEV (reference sequence). CDR3 sequence: CASSTTGAGYGYTF. CDR3 nucleotide sequence: TGTGCCAGCAGTACGACAGGAGCCGGCTATGGCTACACCTTC.